Listed here is a single TCR beta chain. Its antigen remains unidentified. Unique molecular identifiers were used to barcode this TCRbeta library. In TCRdb, the PCR reads were re-called with MiXCR into one record per CDR3 protein. The table shows around 580,000 distinct CDR3 sequences, with more than 20% occurring only once. The data were taken from a study of T-cell reconstitution after alpha-beta-depleted transplantation in children. Findings of the study overall: It was newly produced T cells that mostly accounted for T-cell counts and diversity one year after transplant.

The CDR3 has 13 amino acids. The V gene's germline CDR1 is MNHNY and CDR2 SVGAGI (reference sequence). With 7 bases removed from V and 10 bases from J, the gap between germline ends came to 19 bases. This TCR derives from a boy under two years old who had a stem cell transplant for acute myeloid leukemia, so the T cells may come from the graft donor. Specimen: PBMCs, mostly from graft donor cells, collected 360 days after TCRalphabeta/CD19-depleted stem cell transplant. V and J are TRBV6-6 and TRBJ1-1; TRBD1 might be the D (5 bases). The CDR3 loop is CASTDGPFGGAFF. CDR3 in DNA: TGTGCCAGCACCGACGGCCCTTTTGGGGGAGCTTTCTTT.